This TCR beta chain stems from a study of shared clonotypes between healthy human individuals (dated by TCRdb to 2019 to 2021). Context from the whole study: The cohort included a few men and a couple of women between 18 and 49 years of age. For each donor, CD4 naive and CD4 memory were each given three plates, CD8 naive was given two plates, and CD8 memory was given one plate. To estimate repertoire size and how much clonotypes are shared between individuals, the study performed deep sequencing of blood TCR repertoires from roughly five healthy adults. To increase sequencing depth and limit assay-specific biases, TCR repertoire library preparation and sequencing were carried out by different laboratories using diverse techniques. Between about 0.8 and 9.5 billion PBMCs per donor were obtained by leukapheresis. What the research found in general, with its limitations: Clonotypes shared by all four sorted-subset donors showed higher generation probabilities than non-shared clonotypes. Estimated clonotype richness was generally larger for naive than for memory subsets. Sampling was restricted to blood, and TCR repertoires in tissue are likely to differ from TCR repertoires in blood. The small number of donors limited the genetic and exposure-history diversity represented. Pairwise subsampling led to the expectation that sequencing depth would affect the degree of clonotype sharing among donors. Even with the large sequencing depth, rarefaction of the sorted-subset datasets indicated that sequencing was incomplete. Across a few donors, approximately 4.9% of naive CD4, roughly 3.3% of naive CD8, about 2.3% of memory CD4, and 0.3% to 0.45% of memory CD8 clonotypes were shared.

Regarding this clone: The antigen it recognizes is unknown. Base qualities are not recorded, but no much larger clone differs from it by a single base.

The donors were healthy, HIV-negative adults who had no recently reported acute infections or vaccinations. Every donor was a Caucasian adult residing in Nashville, Tennessee, USA. CD4+ T cells were enriched by magnetic negative selection; naive cells were then positively selected on CD45RA, and the negative fraction formed the memory subset. Blood was obtained by leukapheresis, after which PBMCs were separated by Ficoll-Histopaque density gradient centrifugation and cryopreserved in liquid nitrogen vapor phase. Analytical flow cytometry was used to check the purity and quantity of every magnetically sorted T cell population. Each sorted fraction had its genomic DNA isolated and then quantified by UV absorbance on a Nanodrop 2000c. Deletion took 5 bases off V and 2 bases off J, with a span of 14 bases between the germline ends. The CDR3 contains 15 residues, cysteine and phenylalanine counted. Only the CDR3 region is kept as DNA, spanning 45 bases read in frame from base 1. The germline V gene supplies CDR1 SGHTA and CDR2 FQGNSA.

Using the deep immunoSEQ assay, TCR CDR3 regions were amplified from genomic DNA by multiplex PCR. Extracted genomic DNA from each cell subset was spread evenly across all wells of several immunoSEQ 96-well plates, with each plate serving as a replicate. For sorted subsets, each replicate PCR was loaded with around 220 ng genomic DNA, equivalent to roughly 30,000 T cell genomes. Purified libraries were quantified with a Qubit 3.0 fluorometer, sized on a Bioanalyzer 2100, and re-quantified with the KAPA Library Quantification kit. Every immunoSEQ 96-well plate was sequenced on a separate single-read 150-cycle Illumina NextSeq 550 flow cell. For the original study's pipeline: Because only junctional sequences without quality scores were contained in the immunoSEQ output, filtering matching that applied to full-length reads could not be performed. Sequences were annotated with PyIR, a Python wrapper for IgBLAST v1.9, and V/J genes and CDR3 were assigned using IMGT germline references. Reads were removed for weak V/J assignments (E-value above 1e-6), missing CDR3, stop codons, out-of-frame junctions, or ambiguous translated residues. V3J clonotypes were defined by identical inferred V gene, J gene, and CDR3 amino acid sequence. The percentage overlap between two repertoires was calculated by dividing the number of shared unique clonotypes by the size of the smaller repertoire. Three approaches were used to assess repertoire richness: RTK rarefaction, the Chao1 estimator, and Recon v2.1 estimates of unobserved clonotypes. OLGA was used to compute generation probabilities for all TCRbeta clonotypes that the gDNA method yielded from a handful of donors. In TCRdb, the immuneACCESS table is reduced to in-frame sequences with V and J assigned. These tables do not hold every clone; where another copy was compared, an unresolved V gene accounts for under half, and the others remain unexplained. V, J and clone size are taken as reported in that table, and D and trimming were inferred from the DNA itself. The sample profile shows about 680,000 clones; over 65% of them were found once. The ten biggest clones cover roughly 1.7% of the sample.

The receptor's source is a woman in her twenties or thirties in good health. Material: memory CD4+ T cells sorted from blood. Read against the paper, the sample's cell subset or site label means: CD45RA-negative fraction. The chain joins TRBV7-2 to TRBJ2-3, with no confident D gene call. At the DNA level, the sequence is TGTGCCAGCAGCCCCAAGGTATCCCCCACAGATACGCAGTATTTT. Its protein is CASSPKVSPTDTQYF.